A single sample gave rise to the 7 T cell receptor beta chains below, sequenced in a study of blood T cell repertoires in COVID-19. Here immunoSEQ multiplex PCR was the method, and the copy in TCRdb shows in-frame clones only, minus some. The repertoire holds some 120,000 clones, with roughly 87% as singletons. Sample: PBMCs or T cells enriched from blood (not recorded which). All receptors come from a young man who had recovered from COVID-19.

J is TRBJ2-3 and V is TRBV12-3 or TRBV12-4; 9 bases line up with TRBD2. CDR3 length: 13 amino acids. J was trimmed by 14 bases and V by 6 bases; bases with no gene match: 12. CDR3 nucleotides: TGTGCCAGCAGCCCCGTCATTAGCGGGGGAGGGTATTTT. It specifies CASSPVISGGGYF.

The rearrangement joins TRBV5-4 to TRBJ1-4; D gene uncertain. There are 14 residues in the CDR3. Between the trimmed V and J ends, which lost 0 bases and 8 bases, there was a span of 11 bases. Germline CDR1 and CDR2: SGHNT and YYREEE (reference sequence). The CDR3 protein is CASSLVPPGEKLFF. CDR3 in DNA: TGTGCCAGCAGCTTGGTGCCCCCGGGGGAAAAACTGTTTTTT.

The rearrangement uses TRBV4-2 and TRBJ2-1; D might be TRBD1 (5 bases). V was pared by 6 bases and J by 7 bases, with 16 bases between. This CDR3 is 14 amino acids long. The germline V gene has CDR1 LGHNA and CDR2 YNFKEQ. CDR3 DNA: TGTGCCAGCAGGGAGCAGGGTCCAGGTAATGAGCAGTTCTTC. Amino acid sequence: CASREQGPGNEQFF.

The chain employs TRBV12-3 or TRBV12-4 and TRBJ1-1; D remains ambiguous. Trimming removed 3 bases from V and 2 bases from J, with 7 bases in between. This CDR3 has 13 amino acids. In DNA, the CDR3 is TGTGCCAGCAGTTTTGAACTCAACACTGAAGCTTTCTTT. Its protein is CASSFELNTEAFF.

This rearrangement joins TRBV12-3 or TRBV12-4 to TRBJ2-7, with D perhaps TRBD1 (6 bases). Trimming shortened V by 6 bases and J by 2 bases, and 11 bases separated the two germline ends. The CDR3 extends over 13 amino acids. The CDR3 DNA reads TGTGCCAGCAGCCAAGGGACACCCTACGAGCAGTACGTC. Residues: CASSQGTPYEQYV.

The chain has TRBV29-1 and TRBJ2-3, with 8 bases aligning to TRBD2. Germline V gene sequence: CDR1 SQVTM, CDR2 ANQGSEA. The CDR3 loop spans 14 amino acids. The V segment lost 3 bases and the J segment 4 bases; nucleotides outside the gene matches: 6. CDR3 coding DNA: TGCAGCGTTGATAGCGGGGCGCGATCAGATACGCAGTATTTT. Translating it yields CSVDSGARSDTQYF.

The gene calls are TRBV27 and TRBJ2-3, with 9 bases fitting TRBD2. The CDR3 is 16 residues long. In germline, CDR1 is MNHEY, CDR2 SMNVEV (reference sequence). Trimming removed 2 bases from V and 1 base from J; junction bases left unmatched: 4. The CDR3 reads CASSLIAGVGTDTQYF. DNA of the CDR3: TGTGCCAGCAGTTTAATAGCGGGAGTAGGCACAGATACGCAGTATTTT.